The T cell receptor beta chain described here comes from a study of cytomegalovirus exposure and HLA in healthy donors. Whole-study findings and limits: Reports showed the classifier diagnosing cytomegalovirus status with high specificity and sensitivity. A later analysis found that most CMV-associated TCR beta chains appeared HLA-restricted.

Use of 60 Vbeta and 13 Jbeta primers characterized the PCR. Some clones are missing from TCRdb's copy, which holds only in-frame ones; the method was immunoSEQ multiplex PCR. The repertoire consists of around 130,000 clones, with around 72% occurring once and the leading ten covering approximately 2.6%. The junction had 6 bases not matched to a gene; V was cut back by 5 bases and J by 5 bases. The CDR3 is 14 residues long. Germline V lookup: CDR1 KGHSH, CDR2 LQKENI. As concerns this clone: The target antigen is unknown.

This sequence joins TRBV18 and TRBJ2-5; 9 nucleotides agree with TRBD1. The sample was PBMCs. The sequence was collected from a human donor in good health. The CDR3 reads CASSATGGAETQYF. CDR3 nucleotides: TGTGCCAGCTCAGCAACAGGGGGCGCGGAGACCCAGTACTTC.